The next 32 T cell receptor beta chains were all read from a single sample in a study of cytomegalovirus exposure and HLA in healthy donors. The PCR employed 60 Vbeta primers together with 13 Jbeta primers. TCRdb's table, derived via immunoSEQ multiplex PCR, lists solely in-frame clones and lacks some. The sample yields roughly 100,000 clones, 65% to 80% seen once. Material for sequencing was PBMCs. The source of these receptors is a young woman in good health and CMV-seropositive.

The genes are TRBV29-1 and TRBJ2-3, with TRBD2 matching over 7 bases. The CDR3 runs 15 residues. The trim removed 4 bases at V and 1 base at J, leaving 8 bases unmatched. Germline V gives CDR1 SQVTM, CDR2 ANQGSEA. In nucleotides, the CDR3 is TGCAGCGTTGGGTCGGGGGGAATTGGCACAGATACGCAGTATTTT. Amino acid sequence: CSVGSGGIGTDTQYF.

The gene calls are TRBV2 and TRBJ2-5; TRBD2 aligns across 9 bases. J was trimmed by 2 bases and V by 5 bases; bases with no gene match: 6. This CDR3 region has 15 residues. Germline V gene lookup returns CDR1 SNHLY and CDR2 FYNNEI. The CDR3 sequence is CASSPSGVQQETQYF. The CDR3 region has the DNA TGTGCCAGCAGTCCTAGCGGGGTACAACAAGAGACCCAGTACTTC.

This chain connects TRBV27 to TRBJ1-2; 8 positions match TRBD1. In germline, CDR1 is MNHEY, CDR2 SMNVEV (reference sequence). This CDR3 is built from 14 residues. The V and J ends lost 6 bases and 8 bases, in that order; junction bases with no gene match: 11. The CDR3 DNA is TGTGCCAGCAGACTTCTGGGGACAGGAGAGGGCTACACCTTC. This translates into CASRLLGTGEGYTF.

The rearrangement links TRBV7-8 to TRBJ1-6; TRBD1 matches 7 bases. Per the germline V gene, CDR1 is SGHVS and CDR2 is FQNEAQ. The CDR3 length is 17 residues. With 5 bases clipped from V and 4 bases from J, the junction kept 11 bases outside the gene matches. The DNA for the CDR3 is TGTGCCAGCAGCCGGGTTACAGGGGATGCGTATAATTCACCCCTCCACTTT. Protein product: CASSRVTGDAYNSPLHF.

The chain joins TRBV9 to TRBJ1-4, with 8 positions matching TRBD1. With 3 bases clipped from V and 8 bases from J, the junction kept 9 bases outside the gene matches. This CDR3 is 15 amino acids long. Germline CDR1 and CDR2: SGDLS and YYNGEE. CDR3 bases: TGTGCCAGCAGCGAGTGGGGGACAGGAAAGGAAAAACTGTTTTTT. Amino acid sequence: CASSEWGTGKEKLFF.

The chain has TRBV27 and TRBJ1-1; D gene uncertain. CDR3 length: 15 amino acids. The V end was cut by 0 bases, the J end by 0 bases, with 8 bases between. CDR1 is MNHEY and CDR2 is SMNVEV in the germline V gene (reference sequence). The CDR3 DNA is TGTGCCAGCAGTTTATCGTACACATTGAACACTGAAGCTTTCTTT. It is translated as CASSLSYTLNTEAFF.

The chain is built from TRBV28 and TRBJ2-2; 7 nucleotides agree with TRBD2. CDR1 MDHEN and CDR2 SYDVKM come from the germline V gene. Trimming removed 3 bases from V and 6 bases from J; junction bases left unmatched: 13. The CDR3 totals 17 residues. The CDR3 bases are TGTGCCAGCAGTTTCTCCCCCGGACTAGAGCGAGCCGGGGAGCTGTTTTTT. This codes for CASSFSPGLERAGELFF.

The V call is TRBV20-1, the J call TRBJ1-2; D remains unclear. Germline CDR1 is DFQATT and CDR2 is SNEGSKA (reference sequence). The CDR3 contains 9 residues. In DNA form, the CDR3 reads TGCAGCGCCCCCCCAGACTACACCTTC. Translated: CSAPPDYTF.

The chain has TRBV11-2 and TRBJ2-5; 13 positions match TRBD2. V lost 7 bases, J lost 5 bases, and 10 bases stayed unmatched. This CDR3 has 16 amino acids. Germline-derived CDR1 and CDR2 are SGHAT and FQNNGV. CDR3 protein: CASIRTSGSIRETQYF. The CDR3 coding sequence is TGTGCCAGCATAAGGACTAGCGGGAGTATTCGGGAGACCCAGTACTTC.

The J gene is TRBJ1-2, the V gene TRBV18; no definite D call. This CDR3 has 15 residues. Trimming removed 6 bases from V and 2 bases from J, with 16 bases in between. The germline V gene encodes CDR1 KGHSH and CDR2 LQKENI. The chain's CDR3 is CASSTPRSPNYGYTF. CDR3 nucleotide sequence: TGTGCCAGCTCTACACCACGCTCACCCAACTATGGCTACACCTTC. Drawing the rest from reference TRBV18 and TRBJ1-2, the complete variable domain is NAGVMQNPRHLVRRRGQEARLRCSPMKGHSHVYWYRQLPEEGLKFMVYLQKENIIDESGMPKERFSAEFPKEGPSILRIQQVVRGDSAAYFCASSTPRSPNYGYTFGSGTRLTVV.

This clone has only one observation. The chain recombines TRBV15 with TRBJ1-5, with a weak D call TRBD1 (5 bases). Trimming cost V 6 bases and J 2 bases, with 14 bases left between them. This CDR3 is built from 15 residues. Looked up from germline, CDR1 is LNHNV and CDR2 is YYDKDF (reference sequence). DNA for the CDR3: TGTGCCACCAGTCAGGTTAGGGGTGGCAATCAGCCCCAGCATTTT. As protein: CATSQVRGGNQPQHF.

The chain joins TRBV6-5 to TRBJ1-3; D is perhaps TRBD1 (5 bases). V lost 0 bases and J 3 bases, leaving 12 bases between the germline ends. In germline, CDR1 is MNHEY, CDR2 SVGAGI. This CDR3 has 16 amino acids. The CDR3 bases are TGTGCCAGCAGTTACTCGGCAGGGCTAGGTGGAAACACCATATATTTT. As protein: CASSYSAGLGGNTIYF.

The chain combines TRBV28 with TRBJ2-5; 9 bases agree with TRBD2. The CDR3 runs 16 residues. The junction had 8 bases not matched to a gene; V was cut back by 5 bases and J by 1 base. Germline V gene data show CDR1 as MDHEN and CDR2 as SYDVKM. CDR3 DNA: TGTGCCAGCAGTCTGCTAGCGGGGACCGCCCAAGAGACCCAGTACTTC. Residues: CASSLLAGTAQETQYF. Filled out from reference TRBV28 and TRBJ2-5, the complete variable domain reads DVKVTQSSRYLVKRTGEKVFLECVQDMDHENMFWYRQDPGLGLRLIYFSYDVKMKEKGDIPEGYSVSREKKERFSLILESASTNQTSMYLCASSLLAGTAQETQYFGPGTRLLVL.

The chain links TRBV28 to TRBJ1-4; TRBD1 matches 8 bases. The V segment lost 4 bases and the J segment 8 bases; nucleotides outside the gene matches: 9. CDR3 length: 15 amino acids. Germline CDR1 MDHEN, CDR2 SYDVKM. The CDR3 loop reads CASSSPTGEGEKLFF. The CDR3 nucleotides read TGTGCCAGCAGTTCTCCGACAGGGGAGGGGGAAAAACTGTTTTTT.

The J gene is TRBJ2-5, the V gene TRBV10-3; 8 nucleotides align to TRBD1. The CDR3 consists of 15 residues. Trimming removed 6 bases from V and 4 bases from J; junction bases left unmatched: 10. Germline V gene sequence: CDR1 ENHRY, CDR2 SYGVKD. CDR3 protein: CAIRENQGAGETQYF. As DNA, the CDR3 is TGTGCCATCAGGGAGAATCAGGGGGCAGGAGAGACCCAGTACTTC.

CDR3 sequence (DNA): TGTGCCAGCAGTGAAGCGGCCTCTGTCCTAGTCTCACAAGAGACCCAGTACTTC. It is translated as CASSEAASVLVSQETQYF. The chain recombines TRBV6-1 with TRBJ2-5; D gene unclear. Germline V gene data show CDR1 as MNHNS and CDR2 as SASEGT. Trimming pared 0 bases from V and 2 bases from J, leaving 19 bases between. The length of the CDR3 is 18 residues.

Only a few counts were recorded for this clone. The V and J genes are TRBV9 and TRBJ1-2; TRBD1 is a possible D gene (5 bases). This CDR3 is 16 amino acids long. Germline CDR1 and CDR2: SGDLS and YYNGEE. The V gene lost 0 bases and the J gene lost 8 bases, with 20 bases spanning the gap. CDR3 amino acids: CASSVDPQGRDEGYTF. CDR3 bases: TGTGCCAGCAGCGTAGATCCGCAGGGAAGGGATGAGGGCTACACCTTC.

The chain is built from TRBV19 and TRBJ1-5; 7 bases are shared with TRBD1. With 1 base clipped from V and 5 bases from J, the junction kept 5 bases outside the gene matches. In germline, CDR1 is LNHDA, CDR2 SQIVND (reference sequence). The length of the CDR3 is 15 residues. In DNA, the CDR3 is TGTGCCAGTAGTATAGCCTGGGACAGTTATCAGCCCCAGCATTTT. Its protein is CASSIAWDSYQPQHF.

This chain uses TRBV9 with TRBJ2-2; tentatively, D is TRBD1 (5 bases). The CDR3 loop spans 14 amino acids. CDR1 and CDR2 (germline): SGDLS, YYNGEE. Trimming took off 6 bases at V and 5 bases at J, with 14 bases between the two ends. The CDR3 DNA reads TGTGCCAGCACAGGGTTCTTGGGGACCGGGGAGCTGTTTTTT. Translation: CASTGFLGTGELFF.

CDR3 sequence reads: CASSLGTTSMEQYF. In DNA form, the CDR3 reads TGTGCCAGCAGCTTAGGTACCACTTCCATGGAGCAGTACTTC. This chain uses TRBV7-2 with TRBJ2-7, with D unresolved. Germline loops: CDR1 SGHTA, CDR2 FQGNSA. Trimming pared 1 base from V and 7 bases from J, leaving 14 bases between. This CDR3 is 14 amino acids long.

The chain joins TRBV25-1 to TRBJ2-5; D is ambiguous. The length of the CDR3 is 13 residues. V was trimmed by 3 bases and J by 5 bases, leaving 10 bases between them. Germline V gives CDR1 MGHDK, CDR2 SYGVNS. CDR3 in amino acids: CASSEGSLETQYF. Written as DNA, the CDR3 is TGTGCCAGCAGTGAGGGTAGCTTGGAGACCCAGTACTTC.

This clone was counted a single time. V usage is TRBV5-4 and J usage is TRBJ2-1; 14 positions match TRBD2. The V segment lost 4 bases and the J segment 10 bases; nucleotides outside the gene matches: 7. CDR3 size: 15 residues. Germline V lookup: CDR1 SGHNT, CDR2 YYREEE (reference sequence). The CDR3 bases are TGTGCCAGCAGCCAAGGGACTAGCGGGAGCAGAGAGCAGTTCTTC. This codes for CASSQGTSGSREQFF.

This chain connects TRBV18 to TRBJ2-5, with a possible D match to TRBD1 (5 bases). CDR3 length equals 14 residues. Germline CDR1 KGHSH, CDR2 LQKENI. The V gene lost 4 bases and the J gene lost 4 bases, with 13 bases spanning the gap. CDR3 bases: TGTGCCAGCTCACGGTGGGGCTCGCGAGAGACCCAGTACTTC. Its protein is CASSRWGSRETQYF.

This clone was picked up one time. The gene calls are TRBV18 and TRBJ1-1; D ambiguous. The germline V gene encodes CDR1 KGHSH and CDR2 LQKENI. The CDR3 length is 14 residues. Trimming left V 3 bases short and J 2 bases short, with 10 bases between. As DNA, the CDR3 is TGTGCCAGCTCACCCTTGCAGGATAACACTGAAGCTTTCTTT. It codes for CASSPLQDNTEAFF.

V gene TRBV10-2 combines with J gene TRBJ1-1, with D hard to call. The CDR3 runs to 11 residues. CDR1 is WSHSY and CDR2 is SAAADI in the germline V gene. V gave up 7 bases and J gave up 0 bases, with 3 bases separating them. CDR3 region: CASTMNTEAFF. The CDR3, as DNA: TGCGCCAGCACAATGAACACTGAAGCTTTCTTT.

The chain links TRBV28 to TRBJ1-1; tentative D call: TRBD1 (6 bases). Germline V gene sequence: CDR1 MDHEN, CDR2 SYDVKM. V gave up 7 bases and J gave up 6 bases, with 12 bases separating them. This CDR3 has 12 amino acids. The CDR3 is CASTSRGAEAFF. In DNA form, the CDR3 reads TGTGCCAGCACCTCCAGGGGCGCTGAAGCTTTCTTT.

CDR3: CASSLSLSGPHPDTQYF. The DNA for the CDR3 is TGTGCCAGCAGCTTATCGCTTAGCGGGCCCCATCCAGATACGCAGTATTTT. This chain uses TRBV7-3 with TRBJ2-3; 7 nucleotides match TRBD2. Germline assignment: CDR1 SGHTA and CDR2 FQGTGA. After removal of 2 bases from V and 4 bases from J, the junction contained 12 bases not matched to a gene. The CDR3 is 17 amino acids.

The rearrangement links TRBV6-1 to TRBJ2-3; perhaps TRBD2 as D (5 bases). Germline CDR1 MNHNS, CDR2 SASEGT. Trimming stripped 5 bases from V and 0 bases from J, with 12 bases between. The CDR3 has 15 amino acids. CDR3 DNA sequence: TGTGCCAGCAGTACCGGGGAACCTAGCACAGATACGCAGTATTTT. Protein product: CASSTGEPSTDTQYF.

The CDR3 DNA follows: TGCGCCAGCAGCTTAAGGCAGGCGAATGAGCAGTTCTTC. Translation gives CASSLRQANEQFF. The chain carries TRBV5-1 and TRBJ2-1; D is undetermined. V lost 2 bases to trimming and J lost 7 bases, with 10 bases between them. The CDR3 covers 13 residues. Per germline, CDR1 SGHRS and CDR2 YFSETQ.

Only one count was recorded for this clone. The chain uses TRBV1 and TRBJ1-2; the D call of TRBD1 is as the table states it, not checked on the DNA. TRBV1 is termed a pseudogene. The CDR3 length is 17 residues. The CDR3 spells CTSSQGYRTASNYGYTF. Here the CDR3 DNA reads TGCACCAGCAGCCAAGGGTACCGGACAGCGTCTAACTATGGCTACACCTTC.

The rearrangement joins TRBV20-1 to TRBJ2-1; no firm D call. Germline lookup yields CDR1 DFQATT and CDR2 SNEGSKA (reference sequence). This CDR3 has 11 residues. V lost 5 bases and J lost 9, with 11 bases in between. CDR3 in DNA: TGCAGTGCTGCCTTTCGGAGTGAGCAGTTCTTC. Protein: CSAAFRSEQFF.

Points on this clone: The junction and the germline gene differ at one end; a read error may be behind it. The chain employs TRBV4-3 and TRBJ1-1; the D gene is possibly TRBD1 (5 bases). The germline V gene has CDR1 LGHNA and CDR2 YSLEER. The CDR3 is 15 residues long. CDR3 nucleotides: TGCGCCAGCAGCCAAGAGAGCTCCAGGGCCCTGGAAGCTTTTTTT. As protein: CASSQESSRALEAFF.